Listed below are T cell receptor beta chains from one sample, sequenced in a study of human T cells and chemical hapten exposure. TCRdb reprocessed the RACE reads with MiXCR, giving one entry per CDR3 protein. The sample has around 300,000 distinct CDR3 sequences; approximately 7.5% are singletons. Material: whole blood, obtained in connection with sensitization to the hapten diphenylcyclopropenone (DPC). The receptors shown here come from a man aged 18-30 years with alopecia areata. Some clones in this sample may be carry-over from other donors' samples. The CDR3 runs from the conserved cysteine through the conserved F or W. A D gene is named only where the DNA matches it firmly. The size entry is marked missing in some rows and otherwise reads once, few, many or a size class.

j_call	v_call	clone_size	d_call	cdr3_nt	cdr3_aa
TRBJ1-1	TRBV7-9	few	-	TGTGCCAGCAGCTTAATCGGGTCCACTGAAGCTTTCTTT	CASSLIGSTEAFF
TRBJ2-3	TRBV5-5	few	-	TGTGCCAGCAGCCATCGGACGGCCGCAGATACGCAGTATTTT	CASSHRTAADTQYF
TRBJ2-1	TRBV29-1	once	TRBD1	TGCAGCGTTGTATCTACCGGGACAGATTCCTACAATGAGCAGTTCTTC	CSVVSTGTDSYNEQFF
TRBJ1-1	TRBV3-1	-	-	TGTGCCAGCAGCCATACTTGGAAGATGAACACTGAAGCTTTCTTT	CASSHTWKMNTEAFF
TRBJ2-5	TRBV3-1	few	-	TGTGCCAGCAGCCAAGAGGGTCAAGAGACCCAGTACTTC	CASSQEGQETQYF
TRBJ1-6	TRBV6-5	few	-	TGTGCCAGCTGGAGGGCGGGCTCACCCCTCCACTTT	CASWRAGSPLHF
TRBJ1-1	TRBV6-4	-	-	TGTGCCAGCAGGGCCGCGGGGGACACTGAAGCTTTCTTT	CASRAAGDTEAFF
TRBJ1-4	TRBV23-1	-	-	TGCGCCAGCAGTCAATCTAGGCAGAGGAATGAAAAACTGTTTTTT	CASSQSRQRNEKLFF
TRBJ2-5	TRBV7-2	-	-	TGTGCCAGCAGCTTCGCGGGGCACCAAGAGACCCAGTACTTC	CASSFAGHQETQYF
TRBJ1-2	TRBV3-1	-	-	TGTGCCACCCGACAGGTTTACGGCTATGGCTACACCTTC	CATRQVYGYGYTF
TRBJ1-1	TRBV11-1	-	-	TGTGCCAGCAGCTTCGTACAGGGCGGGAACACTGAAGCTTTCTTT	CASSFVQGGNTEAFF
TRBJ1-1	TRBV12-3/TRBV12-4	many	-	TGTGCCAGCAGTTTTCTTCCGGGAGGGATTAACACTGAAGCTTTCTTT	CASSFLPGGINTEAFF
TRBJ1-1	TRBV20-1	many	TRBD1	TGCAGTGCCCAAGGACAGGGAAACACTGAAGCTTTCTTT	CSAQGQGNTEAFF
TRBJ2-5	TRBV11-3	few	-	TGTGCCAGCAGCTTAGGGGTTAGAAGCGCCGAAGAGACCCAGTACTTC	CASSLGVRSAEETQYF
TRBJ2-7	TRBV29-1	-	TRBD1	TGCAGCGTCCAGGCCGGGACAGGGGTATACGAGCAGTACTTC	CSVQAGTGVYEQYF
TRBJ2-5	TRBV5-1	-	-	TGCGCCAGCACCCTCGGGTCTCTTGAAGAGACCCAGTACTTC	CASTLGSLEETQYF
TRBJ1-2	TRBV7-9	-	-	TGTGCCAGCAGCTTATCAGGTTCCTTTGATGGCTACACCTTC	CASSLSGSFDGYTF
TRBJ2-1	TRBV9	-	TRBD2	TGTGCCAGCAGCTTGAGGACTAGCGGGGGGATCACCTACAATGAGCAGTTCTTC	CASSLRTSGGITYNEQFF
TRBJ1-6	TRBV5-5	many	TRBD1	TGTGCCAGCAGACTTGCAGGGGGCTCACCCCTCCACTTT	CASRLAGGSPLHF
TRBJ1-1	TRBV18	-	TRBD1	TGTGCCAGCTCACCCACAGGGGCCTCCCCCATGAACACTGAAGCTTTCTTT	CASSPTGASPMNTEAFF
TRBJ2-5	TRBV4-1	-	TRBD1	TGCGCCAGCAGCCGTCGACAGGGGGAGGTGGAGACCCAGTACTTC	CASSRRQGEVETQYF
TRBJ2-3	TRBV15	few	-	TGTGCCACCAGCCCGGGCATAAGCACAGATACGCAGTATTTT	CATSPGISTDTQYF
TRBJ2-1	TRBV6-2/TRBV6-3	few	TRBD2	TGTGCCAGCAGTACCTCCCAGCGGGGGGGAATGAATGAGCAGTTCTTC	CASSTSQRGGMNEQFF
TRBJ1-2	TRBV7-2	-	-	TGTGCCAGCAGCTTAGCTGCCGTCGAGGAATATGGCTACACCTTC	CASSLAAVEEYGYTF
TRBJ1-4	TRBV27	-	TRBD1	TGTGCCAGCTCCCGGGACAGGAGTGAAAAACTGTTTTTT	CASSRDRSEKLFF
TRBJ2-1	TRBV5-5	few	-	TGTGCCACCCAATCCGGGACGGGATCTTTGAATGAGCAGTTCTTC	CATQSGTGSLNEQFF
TRBJ1-1	TRBV4-3	few	-	TGCGCCAGCAGCCAAGACAGGTACATGAACACTGAAGCTTTCTTT	CASSQDRYMNTEAFF
TRBJ2-7	TRBV7-2	few	TRBD2	TGTGCCAGCAGCTTAGGCGTAAGCGGGGTGTACGAGCAGTACTTC	CASSLGVSGVYEQYF
TRBJ1-6	TRBV2	-	-	TGTGCCAGCAGTGACCAGGGCGCTTATTCACCCCTCCACTTT	CASSDQGAYSPLHF
TRBJ1-5	TRBV10-3	many	-	TGTGCCATCAGTGAGGATGTTCAGCCCCAGCATTTT	CAISEDVQPQHF
TRBJ1-6	TRBV20-1	few	-	TGCAGTGCTAGACGAGACGAGAATTCACCCCTCCACTTT	CSARRDENSPLHF
TRBJ1-2	TRBV28	many	TRBD1	TGTGCCAGCAGTCCGCACGGGACAGGGGTCTATGGCTACACCTTC	CASSPHGTGVYGYTF
TRBJ2-7	TRBV5-1	many	-	TGCGCCAGCAGCTTGGTGGGCCTTTCAAGCTCCTACGAGCAGTACTTC	CASSLVGLSSSYEQYF